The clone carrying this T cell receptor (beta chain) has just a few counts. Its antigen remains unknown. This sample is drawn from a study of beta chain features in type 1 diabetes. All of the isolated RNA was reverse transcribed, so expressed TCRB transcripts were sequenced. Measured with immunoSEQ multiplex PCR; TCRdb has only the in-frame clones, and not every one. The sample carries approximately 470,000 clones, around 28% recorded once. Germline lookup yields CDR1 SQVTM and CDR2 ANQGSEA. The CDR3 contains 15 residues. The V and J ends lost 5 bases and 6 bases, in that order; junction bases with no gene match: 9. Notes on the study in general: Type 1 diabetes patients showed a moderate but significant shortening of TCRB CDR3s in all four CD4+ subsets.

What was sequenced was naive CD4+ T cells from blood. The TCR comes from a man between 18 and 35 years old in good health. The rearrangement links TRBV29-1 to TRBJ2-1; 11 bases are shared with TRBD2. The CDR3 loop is CSVITTSGSSNEQFF. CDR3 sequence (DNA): TGCAGCGTTATTACTACTAGCGGGAGTTCCAATGAGCAGTTCTTC.